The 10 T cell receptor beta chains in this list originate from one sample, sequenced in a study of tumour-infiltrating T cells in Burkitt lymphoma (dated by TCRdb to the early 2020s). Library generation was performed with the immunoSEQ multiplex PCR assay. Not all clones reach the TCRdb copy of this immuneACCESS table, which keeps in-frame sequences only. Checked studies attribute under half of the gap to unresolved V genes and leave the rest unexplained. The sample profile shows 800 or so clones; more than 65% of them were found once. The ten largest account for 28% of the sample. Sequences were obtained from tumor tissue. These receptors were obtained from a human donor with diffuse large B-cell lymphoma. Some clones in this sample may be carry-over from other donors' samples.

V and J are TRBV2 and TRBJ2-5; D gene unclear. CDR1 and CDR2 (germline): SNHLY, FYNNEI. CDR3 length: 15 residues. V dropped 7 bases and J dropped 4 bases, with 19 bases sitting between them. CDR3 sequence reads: CASTTRPVYGETQYF. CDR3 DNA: TGTGCCAGCACGACACGGCCCGTTTATGGAGAGACCCAGTACTTC.

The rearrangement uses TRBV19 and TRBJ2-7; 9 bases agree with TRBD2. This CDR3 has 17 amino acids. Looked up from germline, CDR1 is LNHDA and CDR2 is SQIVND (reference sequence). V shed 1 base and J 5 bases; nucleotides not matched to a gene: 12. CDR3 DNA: TGTGCCAGTAGTATAGGGGGGACAGCGGGAGGATTGAACGAGCAGTACTTC. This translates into CASSIGGTAGGLNEQYF.

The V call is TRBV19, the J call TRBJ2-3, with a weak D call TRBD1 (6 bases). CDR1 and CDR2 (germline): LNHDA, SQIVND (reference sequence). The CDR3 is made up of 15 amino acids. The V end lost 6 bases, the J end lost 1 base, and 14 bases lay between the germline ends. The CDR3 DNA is TGTGCCAGTAGCCAACAGGGAATGGGCACAGATACGCAGTATTTT. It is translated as CASSQQGMGTDTQYF. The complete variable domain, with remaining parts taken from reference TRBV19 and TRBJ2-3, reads DGGITQSPKYLFRKEGQNVTLSCEQNLNHDAMYWYRQDPGQGLRLIYYSQIVNDFQKGDIAEGYSVSREKKESFPLTVTSAQKNPTAFYLCASSQQGMGTDTQYFGPGTRLTVL.

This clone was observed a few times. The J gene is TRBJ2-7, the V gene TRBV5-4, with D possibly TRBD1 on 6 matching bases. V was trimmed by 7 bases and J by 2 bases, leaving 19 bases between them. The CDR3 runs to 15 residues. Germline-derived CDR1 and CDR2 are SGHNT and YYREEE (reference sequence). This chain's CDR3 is CASRLLGADTYEQYF. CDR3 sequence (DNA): TGTGCCAGCCGTCTTCTGGGGGCCGATACCTACGAGCAGTACTTC. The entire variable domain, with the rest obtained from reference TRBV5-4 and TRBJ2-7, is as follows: ETGVTQSPTHLIKTRGQQVTLRCSSQSGHNTVSWYQQALGQGPQFIFQYYREEENGRGNFPPRFSGLQFPNYSSELNVNALELDDSALYLCASRLLGADTYEQYFGPGTRLTVT.

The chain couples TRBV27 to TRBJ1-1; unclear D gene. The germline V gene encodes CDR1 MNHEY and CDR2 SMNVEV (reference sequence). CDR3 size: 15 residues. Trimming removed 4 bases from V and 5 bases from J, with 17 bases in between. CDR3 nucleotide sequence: TGTGCCAGCAGTTCCCCTCCGGGAATGAGTACTGAAGCTTTCTTT. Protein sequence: CASSSPPGMSTEAFF.

Here the CDR3 reads CAWSVRATNYGYTF. The CDR3 region has the DNA TGTGCCTGGAGTGTAAGGGCTACTAACTATGGCTACACCTTC. V gene TRBV30 combines with J gene TRBJ1-2, with D uncertain. V was pared by 0 bases and J by 0 bases, with 8 bases between. Per germline, CDR1 GTSNPN and CDR2 SVGIG (reference sequence). The CDR3 extends over 14 amino acids.

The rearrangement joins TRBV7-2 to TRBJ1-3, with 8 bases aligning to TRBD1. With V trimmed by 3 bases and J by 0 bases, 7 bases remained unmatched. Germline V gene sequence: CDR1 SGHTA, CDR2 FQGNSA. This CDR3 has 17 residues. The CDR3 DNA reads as TGTGCCAGCAGCTTCCGCCAGGGGGCGAGCTCTGGAAACACCATATATTTT. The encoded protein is CASSFRQGASSGNTIYF.

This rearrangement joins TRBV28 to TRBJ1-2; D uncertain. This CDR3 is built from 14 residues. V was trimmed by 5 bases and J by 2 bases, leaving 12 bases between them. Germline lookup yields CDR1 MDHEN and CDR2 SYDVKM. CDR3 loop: CASSPGGKNYGYTF. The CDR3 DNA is TGTGCCAGCAGTCCAGGAGGAAAAAACTATGGCTACACCTTC.

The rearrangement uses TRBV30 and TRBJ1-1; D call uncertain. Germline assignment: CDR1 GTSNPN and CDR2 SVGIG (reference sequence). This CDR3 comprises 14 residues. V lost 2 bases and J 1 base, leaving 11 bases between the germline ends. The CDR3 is CAWSFNTGNTEAFF. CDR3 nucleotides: TGTGCCTGGAGTTTCAACACGGGGAACACTGAAGCTTTCTTT.

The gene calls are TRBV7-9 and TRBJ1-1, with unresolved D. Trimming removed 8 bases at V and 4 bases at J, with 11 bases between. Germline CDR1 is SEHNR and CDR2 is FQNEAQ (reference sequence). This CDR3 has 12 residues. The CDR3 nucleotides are TGTGCCAGCGGAATACACTTCACTGAAGCTTTCTTT. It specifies CASGIHFTEAFF.